This T cell receptor (beta chain) was captured in a study of CD8 T cells in Susac syndrome. Reverse transcription of 0.5 to 1 ug RNA was performed with random hexamers. One entry per CDR3 protein results from TCRdb running MiXCR on the immunoSEQ multiplex PCR reads. The table lists under 200,000 distinct CDR3 sequences, roughly 90% of them singletons. TCR beta sequences were obtained from blood CD8+ and CD4+ T cells. The CD8+ and CD4+ T cells were isolated magnetically using a negative isolation approach, whereas the TEMRA cells were enriched by FACS. The source is a human donor with Susac syndrome. Input material: CD4+ T cells from PBMCs.

The CDR3 loop is CATGVGSNEKLFF. In DNA, the CDR3 is TGTGCCACCGGAGTAGGGTCTAATGAAAAACTGTTTTTT. The chain couples TRBV28 to TRBJ1-4; D gene uncertain. Trimming stripped 10 bases from V and 3 bases from J, with 12 bases between. The V gene's germline CDR1 is MDHEN and CDR2 SYDVKM. The CDR3 extends over 13 amino acids.